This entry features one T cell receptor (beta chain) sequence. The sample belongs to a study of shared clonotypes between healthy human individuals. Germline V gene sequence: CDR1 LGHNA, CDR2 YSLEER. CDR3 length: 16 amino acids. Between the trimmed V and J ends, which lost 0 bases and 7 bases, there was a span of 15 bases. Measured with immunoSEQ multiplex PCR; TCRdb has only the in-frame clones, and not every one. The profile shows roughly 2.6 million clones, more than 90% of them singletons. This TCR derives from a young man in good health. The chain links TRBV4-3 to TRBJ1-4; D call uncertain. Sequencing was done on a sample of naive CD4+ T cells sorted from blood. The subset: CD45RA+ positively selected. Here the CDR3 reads CASSQDLSAFGEKLFF. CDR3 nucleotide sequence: TGCGCCAGCAGCCAAGATTTGTCGGCATTCGGTGAAAAACTGTTTTTT.